The 20 T cell receptor beta chains reported below all come from one sample, sequenced in a study of tissue T cells after allogeneic stem cell transplantation. Sequenced by immunoSEQ multiplex PCR; TCRdb stores in-frame clones only, minus some. The table has more than 4,000 clones, roughly half seen once. Time point denoted: mouse harvest day 7 after allogeneic transplant. Tail vein injection delivered 10^7 T-cell-depleted bone marrow cells and 10^6 splenic CD5+ T cells. Sequencing was carried out using lymph node tissue. The source of these receptors is a female BALB/c mouse given C57BL/6 T cells with graft-versus-host disease after an allogeneic hematopoietic cell transplant.

This clone turned up a few times. Gene names are the mouse ones. The read terminates 1 residue before the CDR3 end, so the remaining end is supplied by the germline J gene. The chain uses TRBV16 and TRBJ1-2; TRBD1 matches at 7 bases. This CDR3 comprises 14 residues. CDR1 is SGHSA and CDR2 is FRNQAP in the germline V gene. J gave up 0 bases and V 3 bases, and 1 base lay outside the gene matches. The CDR3 here is CASSLTGSNSDYTF. CDR3 bases read: TGTGCAAGCAGCTTGACAGGGTCAAACTCCGACTACACC. Based on the CDR3 plus reference TRBV16 and TRBJ1-2, the full variable domain is NAGVIQTPRHKVTGKGQEATLWCEPISGHSAVFWYRQTIVQGLEFLTYFRNQAPIDDSGMPKERFSAQMPNQSHSTLKIQSTQPQDSAVYLCASSLTGSNSDYTFGSGTRLLVI.

In its sample, this clone was seen a few times. Genes and germline come from the mouse. The CDR3 goes on 1 residue after the read ends, and that part is filled in from the germline J gene. The chain links TRBV3 to TRBJ1-3, with TRBD1 matching 9 bases. CDR1 and CDR2 from the germline V gene are SNHLY and FYNGKV (reference sequence). CDR3 length: 17 residues. V gave up 5 bases and J gave up 1 base; unmatched junction bases: 9. Incomplete CDR3 DNA: TGTGCCAGCAGCCACCTCGGAACAGGGGGCTCTGGAAATACGCTCTAT. This codes for CASSHLGTGGSGNTLY. The full CDR3 protein is CASSHLGTGGSGNTLYF.

This clone is medium-sized in the sample. The gene names here belong to mouse. The observed sequence ends 1 residue before the CDR3 terminus, with the missing tail filled in from the germline J gene. J is TRBJ2-7 and V is TRBV14, with D uncertain. CDR1 SGHDT and CDR2 FRDEAV come from the germline V gene. Trimming removed 2 bases from V and 0 bases from J, with 6 bases in between. CDR3 length equals 13 residues. CDR3 DNA, as far as it was read: TGTGCCAGCAGTTTAGTCAACTCCTATGAACAGTAC. It translates to CASSLVNSYEQY. The CDR3 in its entirety is CASSLVNSYEQYF. Supplemented by reference TRBV14 and TRBJ2-7, the full variable domain reads EAGVTQSPRYAVLQEGQAVSFWCDPISGHDTLYWYQQPRDQGPQLLVYFRDEAVIDNSQLPSDRFSAVRPKGTNSTLKIQSAKQGDTATYLCASSLVNSYEQYFGPGTRLTVL.

Points on this clone: Gene names and germline refer to mouse. Sequencing ends 1 residue short of the CDR3 end; the germline J gene provides the rest. The chain combines TRBV26 with TRBJ1-6; 8 bases align to TRBD1. Being an ORF, TRBJ1-6 has a function that is uncertain. This CDR3 has 14 residues. The V gene's germline CDR1 is KGHPV and CDR2 FQNQEV (reference sequence). V was clipped by 7 bases and J by 4 bases; unmatched bases: 3. The CDR3 protein is CASTRQGYNSPLYF. Incomplete CDR3 DNA: TGTGCCAGCACCCGACAGGGGTATAATTCGCCCCTCTAC.

This clone was seen more than once but under ten times. Gene names denote mouse genes. The CDR3 end lies 1 residue beyond the end of the read and is filled in from the germline J gene. The chain couples TRBV26 to TRBJ2-7; no clear D gene. Deletions cut 1 base from V and 0 bases from J, with 4 bases between. This CDR3 is built from 13 residues. Germline-derived CDR1 and CDR2 are KGHPV and FQNQEV (reference sequence). This CDR3 is CASSLYVSYEQYF. The DNA read from the CDR3 is TGTGCCAGCAGTCTGTATGTCTCCTATGAACAGTAC.

In this sample, this clone is large (0.1 to 1%). Any gene name here is a mouse gene name. The CDR3 extends 1 residue past the end of the read, so its final part is completed from the germline J gene. The chain joins TRBV26 to TRBJ2-3; the match to TRBD2 covers 8 bases. The CDR3 covers 13 residues. From germline, CDR1 is KGHPV and CDR2 FQNQEV (reference sequence). The V segment lost 7 bases and the J segment 3 bases; nucleotides outside the gene matches: 3. CDR3 residues: CASMGGGAETLYF. Incomplete CDR3 DNA: TGTGCCAGCATGGGGGGGGGAGCAGAAACGCTGTAT.

This clone was seen only a few times. Mouse gene names apply. The read terminates 1 residue before the CDR3 end, so the remaining end is supplied by the germline J gene. This rearrangement joins TRBV16 to TRBJ2-5; 8 nucleotides match TRBD2. The trim removed 0 bases at V and 2 bases at J, leaving 4 bases unmatched. Germline loops: CDR1 SGHSA, CDR2 FRNQAP. This CDR3 is built from 16 residues. CDR3 DNA (partial): TGTGCAAGCAGCTTAGATCGGGGGGGCGGCCAAGACACCCAGTAC. It encodes CASSLDRGGGQDTQY. The full CDR3 reads CASSLDRGGGQDTQYF.

This clone was seen a handful of times. Gene names are the mouse ones. The read gets to within 1 residue of the CDR3 end, and the germline J gene fills in the rest. This rearrangement joins TRBV12-2 to TRBJ2-4, with 13 bases identical to TRBD2. CDR1 and CDR2 (germline): SGHLS, HYDKME. The CDR3 loop spans 15 amino acids. The V gene end was trimmed by 2 bases and the J gene end by 3 bases; junction bases not matched to a gene: 1. CDR3 bases read: TGTGCCAGCTCTCGGGACTGGGGGGGGCAAAACACCTTGTAC. Translation: CASSRDWGGQNTLY. The CDR3 in its entirety is CASSRDWGGQNTLYF.

As concerns this clone: The gene names here belong to mouse. The CDR3 extends 1 residue past the end of the read, so its final part is completed from the germline J gene. The V gene is TRBV15, the J gene TRBJ2-7, with 9 bases fitting TRBD2. V lost 5 bases and J lost 7; bases outside the gene matches: 3. Germline CDR1 is SGHND and CDR2 is FRSKSL. The CDR3 spans 12 residues. CDR3 residues: CASSQLGGEQYF. The CDR3 bases that were read are TGTGCCAGCAGTCAACTGGGGGGCGAACAGTAC.

Of note for this clone: Mouse names are used for the genes. The read halts 1 residue ahead of the CDR3 end, with the missing end drawn from the germline J gene. This sequence joins TRBV26 and TRBJ1-5, with no clear D. Deletions cut 2 bases from V and 1 base from J, with 9 bases between. Germline assignment: CDR1 KGHPV and CDR2 FQNQEV (reference sequence). The CDR3 is 15 amino acids. Incomplete CDR3 DNA: TGTGCCAGCAGTCTGCGACACGGGAACAACCAGGCTCCGCTT. It specifies CASSLRHGNNQAPL. The CDR3 reads in full as CASSLRHGNNQAPLF.

This clone was observed a handful of times. Gene names and germline refer to mouse. The read comes to an end 1 residue before the CDR3 does, leaving the germline J gene to fill in the end. The chain employs TRBV26 and TRBJ2-4; 9 positions agree with TRBD2. The CDR3 covers 14 residues. Germline V gives CDR1 KGHPV, CDR2 FQNQEV (reference sequence). Unmatched junction bases numbered 5, after V lost 5 bases and J lost 5 bases. CDR3 bases read: TGTGCCAGCAGTATGACTGGGGGTCTAAACACCTTGTAC. Translating gives CASSMTGGLNTLY. The full CDR3 protein reads CASSMTGGLNTLYF.

This clone was seen a handful of times. All gene names here are mouse names. With the read ending 1 residue before the CDR3 end, the germline J gene is used to fill in that end. The V call is TRBV26, the J call TRBJ2-7; D possibly corresponds to TRBD2 (5 bases). V lost 2 bases to trimming and J lost 0 bases, with 8 bases between them. The CDR3 loop spans 14 amino acids. Germline-derived CDR1 and CDR2 are KGHPV and FQNQEV (reference sequence). The CDR3 spells CASSLPTASYEQYF. The covered CDR3 bases are TGTGCCAGCAGTCTGCCGACTGCCTCCTATGAACAGTAC.

A word on this clone: Genes and germline come from the mouse. The CDR3 end falls 1 residue outside the read, so it is completed with the germline J gene. This chain connects TRBV26 to TRBJ2-7; 10 nucleotides align to TRBD1. V lost 4 bases and J lost 0; bases outside the gene matches: 3. Per germline, CDR1 KGHPV and CDR2 FQNQEV (reference sequence). The CDR3 is made up of 15 amino acids. The CDR3: CASSRTGGSSYEQYF. Incomplete CDR3 DNA: TGTGCCAGCAGTCGGACAGGGGGGAGCTCCTATGAACAGTAC.

Comments on this clone: Germline and genes: mouse. Sequencing ends 1 residue short of the CDR3 end; the germline J gene provides the rest. The chain couples TRBV12-2 to TRBJ2-3; tentative D call: TRBD2 (5 bases). The CDR3 is 14 residues long. CDR1 SGHLS and CDR2 HYDKME come from the germline V gene. Trimming pared 0 bases from V and 0 bases from J, leaving 6 bases between. The sequenced part of the CDR3 DNA is TGTGCCAGCTCTCTCTGGGGAAGTGCAGAAACGCTGTAT. It encodes CASSLWGSAETLY. The entire CDR3 protein reads CASSLWGSAETLYF.

With respect to this clone: Mouse germline and gene names are used. The read stops 1 residue short of the end of the CDR3; the missing end is completed from the germline J gene. The V gene is TRBV16, the J gene TRBJ1-1, with D uncertain. Trimming pared 3 bases from V and 5 bases from J, leaving 10 bases between. Germline V CDR1 and CDR2: SGHSA, FRNQAP. The CDR3 totals 13 residues. The CDR3 bases that were read are TGTGCAAGCAGCTTCCCCGGCAGGACAGAAGTCTTC. Encoded protein: CASSFPGRTEVF. The full CDR3 is CASSFPGRTEVFF.

Regarding this clone: Gene names refer to mouse genes. Read sequence stops 1 residue before the CDR3 end, and the germline J gene provides the missing end. The chain couples TRBV3 to TRBJ2-3; D might be TRBD2 (8 bases). The CDR3 has 14 residues. V lost 5 bases to trimming and J lost 3 bases, with 12 bases between them. Germline CDR1 SNHLY, CDR2 FYNGKV (reference sequence). CDR3 residues: CASSPRGGAETLYF. The CDR3 DNA, read in part, is TGTGCCAGCAGCCCCAGGGGGGGCGCAGAAACGCTGTAT.

On this clone itself: These gene names are mouse names. From the germline J gene comes the end of the CDR3, since the read stops 1 residue before it. The gene calls are TRBV4 and TRBJ2-7; 7 bases are a match to TRBD2. The germline V gene has CDR1 LGHDT and CDR2 YNNKQL (reference sequence). The CDR3 is 14 amino acids. The V and J ends lost 5 bases and 0 bases, in that order; junction bases with no gene match: 4. The CDR3 bases that were read are TGTGCCAGCAGCAACTGGGGTAGCTCCTATGAACAGTAC. Amino acid sequence: CASSNWGSSYEQY. The CDR3, in full, reads CASSNWGSSYEQYF.

Points on this clone: Gene names are mouse gene names. Sequencing ends 1 residue short of the CDR3 end; the germline J gene provides the rest. The chain employs TRBV26 and TRBJ2-4, with D perhaps assigned TRBD1 or TRBD2 (5 bases each). This CDR3 comprises 12 residues. Germline CDR1 is KGHPV and CDR2 is FQNQEV (reference sequence). Between the trimmed V and J ends, which lost 2 bases and 6 bases, there was a span of 6 bases. CDR3 residues: CASSLRDNTLYF. The CDR3 DNA, read in part, is TGTGCCAGCAGTCTGCGGGACAACACCTTGTAC. Using reference TRBV26 and TRBJ2-4 for the parts outside the CDR3, the full variable domain is NSKVIQTPRYLVKGQGQKAKMRCIPEKGHPVVFWYQQNKNNEFKFLINFQNQEVLQQIDMTEKRFSAECPSNSPCSLEIQSSEAGDSALYLCASSLRDNTLYFGAGTRLSVL.

Notes on this clone: Mouse germline and gene names are used. The CDR3 end lies 1 residue beyond the end of the read and is filled in from the germline J gene. The rearrangement joins TRBV23 to TRBJ2-4; TRBD1, as called in the table, went unchecked against the DNA. Germline CDR1 reads KGHTA; CDR2 reads FQNQQP. The CDR3 sequence is 14 residues long. The sequenced CDR3 bases are TGCTCCAGCAGCCCGGGACAAAGTCAAAACACCTTGTAC. This codes for CSSSPGQSQNTLY. The whole CDR3 is CSSSPGQSQNTLYF.

With respect to this clone: Mouse names are used for the genes. The sequence runs out 1 residue before the end of the CDR3; the remainder is reconstructed from the germline J gene. V and J are TRBV26 and TRBJ2-4; TRBD1 aligns across 7 bases. The CDR3 consists of 12 residues. The germline gives CDR1 KGHPV, CDR2 FQNQEV (reference sequence). V shed 4 bases, J shed 5 bases, and the junction held 0 bases outside the gene matches. The sequenced CDR3 bases are TGTGCCAGCAGTCGGGACAGAAACACCTTGTAC. Its protein is CASSRDRNTLY. The complete CDR3 sequence is CASSRDRNTLYF.